This TCR beta chain was profiled in a study of T cell repertoires in cytomegalovirus infection. Study-level information: CMV infection and matching HLA type were both indicated by public TCR beta signatures. Study results and caveats: The study found HLA-C-restricted CMV-specific TCR beta clonotypes dominating the ex vivo response.

V dropped 5 bases and J dropped 0 bases, with 23 bases sitting between them. Germline V gives CDR1 SGHKS, CDR2 YYEKEE (reference sequence). CDR3 length equals 19 residues. This clonotype was detected only a few times. The antigen is not known. TCRdb itself ran the reads through MiXCR, one entry per CDR3 protein. This table has about 600,000 distinct CDR3 sequences, 20% to 25% appearing once. Sequencing used CD8+ T cells from PBMCs. The clonotype was recovered from a human donor in good health (CMV status not recorded). Some clones in this sample may be carry-over from other donors' samples. V usage is TRBV5-5 and J usage is TRBJ1-4, with TRBD1 as a possible D gene (6 bases). Written as DNA, the CDR3 is TGTGCCAGCAGTTCGGGGGCGAAACTAAGGACGGCAACTAATGAAAAACTGTTTTTT. Translation gives CASSSGAKLRTATNEKLFF.